This TCR beta chain was documented in a study of T cells in Graves' hyperthyroidism and ophthalmopathy (dated by TCRdb to between 2018 and 2021). Study-wide context: TCR V-J signatures able to tell the groups apart were searched for in a discovery cohort of 95 to 100 patients, of whom more than 40 had Graves' ophthalmopathy and 55 to 60 had stable Graves' hyperthyroidism. Prospective prediction of ophthalmopathy was tested in an independent validation cohort of fewer than 20 hyperthyroidism patients and 17 patients who later progressed to ophthalmopathy. For training and testing, the approximately 97 patients in the discovery cohort were randomly divided in a 7:3 ratio. Thyroid tissue and blood T-cell repertoires from more than 5 Graves' hyperthyroidism patients were also compared in the study. After sampling, hyperthyroidism patients received methimazole starting at 30 mg daily, and ophthalmopathy patients received high-dose intravenous methylprednisolone. The paper reports TCR Vbeta CDR3 sequencing of more than 120 peripheral blood samples: under 45 ophthalmopathy, around 80 hyperthyroidism and roughly 17 progressor patients.

Amplification of TCR beta CDR3 regions was carried out from RNA transcripts. For the first round of RT-PCR on the TCR CDR3, the HTBI primer set was used together with the Qiagen OneStep RT-PCR kit. A second multiplex PCR round built the libraries, followed by size selection and purification. Libraries were sequenced paired-end with 100 bp reads on an Illumina HiSeq2000. Processing in the source paper ran as follows. SOAPnuke was used to process the raw data, removing reads that contained adapters or uncalled bases, had a mean Phred below 15, or lacked an exact match to the constant primer or identifier. COPE v1.2.5 was used to merge high-quality paired reads, and clonotypes were defined as unique nucleotide sequences. MiTCR v1.1 was used to align clonotypes to the IMGT TRBV, TRBD and TRBJ reference segments. Analysis was restricted to V-J combinations with a frequency above 0.0001, which covered just over 98% of repertoires. The TCS score was defined as the ratio of F50 (clonal expansion) to E x V (chaos), calculated using BLOSUM62-based TCRdist between CDR3 peptides within each V-J. Welch's t-statistics and random forest reduced 514 V-J features to 10 to 15, which were used in a naive Bayes classifier (R e1071). The Morisita-Horn index was used to measure how similar the thyroid and blood repertoires were. Clones were called with MiXCR by TCRdb after fastp trimmed the public reads at Q25, and only in-frame beta chains were retained. Identical CDR3 proteins give one entry, which carries the most common genes and DNA. These V and J calls originate from TCRdb's pipeline instead of the authors' own analysis. The sample profile shows approximately 700,000 distinct CDR3 sequences; 40% to 55% of them were found once. 7% to 7.5% of the sample belongs to the ten largest clones.

Exclusion was applied to patients with uncontrolled infections, other autoimmune diseases, pregnancy or lactation. Diagnoses relied on clinical symptoms, serum thyroxine and TRAb, thyroid ultrasound and orbital computed tomography. Total RNA was extracted using Trizol reagent, and RNA quality was assessed on an Agilent 2100 Bioanalyzer. This clonotype was observed once. Its antigen specificity is not known. No base quality values were provided; no much bigger clone lies one nucleotide off. One read represents weak support. On the study overall, not on this receptor specifically: During validation, the model predicted progression to ophthalmopathy a median of about 5.9 months ahead of onset, with just under 71% sensitivity and almost 75% specificity. Sample size was not statistically predetermined, and blinding of investigators to group allocation was not performed. Most expanded thyroid clonotypes (frequency above 0.001) were also found in blood, which suggests that blood repertoires may mirror thyroid immune responses. Ophthalmopathy was separated from stable hyperthyroidism by a 13 V-J signature model, with about 86% sensitivity and about 84% specificity obtained in cross-validation and 80%/75% obtained in testing.

The germline V gene encodes CDR1 KGHDR and CDR2 SFDVKD. Trimming accounts for 4 bases at V and 7 bases at J, while the number of junction bases matched to no gene is 13. The CDR3 runs 17 residues from the cysteine to the phenylalanine. CDR3 DNA is the only sequence kept; it has 51 bases, read in frame from the first base. Input material: peripheral blood or thyroid tissue (not recorded which). This TCR was recovered from an adult man with Graves' disease, either hyperthyroidism or ophthalmopathy (not recorded which). This chain joins TRBV24-1 to TRBJ1-5, and 9 junction bases match TRBD1. The nucleotides read TGTGCCACCAGTGACTACACAGGGGACAGGGTCGGCCAGCCCCAGCATTTT. This gives the protein CATSDYTGDRVGQPQHF.